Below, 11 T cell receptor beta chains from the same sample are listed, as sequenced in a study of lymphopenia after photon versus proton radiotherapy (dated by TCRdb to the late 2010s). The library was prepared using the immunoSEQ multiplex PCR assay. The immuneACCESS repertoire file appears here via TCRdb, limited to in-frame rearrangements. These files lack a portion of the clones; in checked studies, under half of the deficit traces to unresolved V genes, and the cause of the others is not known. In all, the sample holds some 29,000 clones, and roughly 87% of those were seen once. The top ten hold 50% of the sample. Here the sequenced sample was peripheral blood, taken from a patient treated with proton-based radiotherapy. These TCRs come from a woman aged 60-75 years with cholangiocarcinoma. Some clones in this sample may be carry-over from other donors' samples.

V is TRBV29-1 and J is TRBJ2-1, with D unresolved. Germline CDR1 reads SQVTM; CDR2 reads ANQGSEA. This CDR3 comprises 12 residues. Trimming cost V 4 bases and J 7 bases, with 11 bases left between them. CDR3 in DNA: TGCAGCGTTGGCCTTGGGTGGAATGAGCAGTTCTTC. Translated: CSVGLGWNEQFF.

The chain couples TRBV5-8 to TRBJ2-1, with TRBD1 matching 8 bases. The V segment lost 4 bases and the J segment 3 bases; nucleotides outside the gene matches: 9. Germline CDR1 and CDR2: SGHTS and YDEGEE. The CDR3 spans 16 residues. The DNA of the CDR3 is TGTGCCAGCAGCAGAGGGACAGGAACTAACTACAATGAGCAGTTCTTC. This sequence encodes CASSRGTGTNYNEQFF.

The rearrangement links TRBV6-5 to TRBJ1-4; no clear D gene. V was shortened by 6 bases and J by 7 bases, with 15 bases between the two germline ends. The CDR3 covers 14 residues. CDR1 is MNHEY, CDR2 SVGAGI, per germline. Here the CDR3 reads CASRDEGWSEKLFF. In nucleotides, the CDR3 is TGTGCCAGCAGGGACGAGGGTTGGAGTGAAAAACTGTTTTTT.

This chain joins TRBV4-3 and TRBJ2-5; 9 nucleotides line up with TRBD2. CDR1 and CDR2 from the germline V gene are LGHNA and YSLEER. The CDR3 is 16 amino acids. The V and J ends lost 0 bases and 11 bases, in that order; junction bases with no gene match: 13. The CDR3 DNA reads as TGCGCCAGCAGCCAAGATGTGAGGTCTAGCGGGGCCCGGCAGTACTTC. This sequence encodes CASSQDVRSSGARQYF.

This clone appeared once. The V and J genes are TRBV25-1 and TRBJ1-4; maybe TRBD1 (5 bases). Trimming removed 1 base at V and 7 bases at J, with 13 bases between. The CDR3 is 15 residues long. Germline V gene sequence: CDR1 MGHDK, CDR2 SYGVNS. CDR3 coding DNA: TGTGCCAGCAGTGAATCCGGGACGCGTAGTGAAAAACTGTTTTTT. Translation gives CASSESGTRSEKLFF.

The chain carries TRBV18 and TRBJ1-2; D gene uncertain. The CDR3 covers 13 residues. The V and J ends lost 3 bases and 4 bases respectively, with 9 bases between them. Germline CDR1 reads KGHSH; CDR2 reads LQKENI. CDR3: CASSPVSSYGYTF. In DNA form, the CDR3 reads TGTGCCAGCTCACCGGTCTCGAGCTATGGCTACACCTTC.

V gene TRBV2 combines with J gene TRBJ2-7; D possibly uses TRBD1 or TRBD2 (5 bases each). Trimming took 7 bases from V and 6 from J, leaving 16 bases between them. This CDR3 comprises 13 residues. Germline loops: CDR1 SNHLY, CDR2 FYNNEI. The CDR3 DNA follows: TGTGCCAGCAACCGGGACCCCTGGGGCGAGCAGTACTTC. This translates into CASNRDPWGEQYF.

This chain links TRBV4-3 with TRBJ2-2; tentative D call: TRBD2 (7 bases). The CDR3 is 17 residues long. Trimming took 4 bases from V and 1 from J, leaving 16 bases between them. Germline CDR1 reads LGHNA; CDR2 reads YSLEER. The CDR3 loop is CASSPEGGRLNTGELFF. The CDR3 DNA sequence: TGCGCCAGCAGCCCAGAGGGGGGGCGGCTGAACACCGGGGAGCTGTTTTTT.

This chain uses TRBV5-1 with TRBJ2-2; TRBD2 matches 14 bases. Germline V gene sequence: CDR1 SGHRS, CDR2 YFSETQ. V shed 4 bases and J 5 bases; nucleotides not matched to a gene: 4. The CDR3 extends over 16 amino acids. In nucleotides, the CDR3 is TGCGCCAGCAGCCCGTGGACTAGCGGGGGGACCGGGGAGCTGTTTTTT. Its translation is CASSPWTSGGTGELFF.

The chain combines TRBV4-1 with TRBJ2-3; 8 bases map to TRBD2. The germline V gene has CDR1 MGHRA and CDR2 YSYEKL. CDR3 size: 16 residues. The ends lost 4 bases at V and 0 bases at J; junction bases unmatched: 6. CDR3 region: CASSLTSGTSTDTQYF. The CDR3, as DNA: TGCGCCAGCAGCCTCACTAGCGGAACTAGCACAGATACGCAGTATTTT.

CDR3 DNA sequence: TGCAGCGTTGACTGGTTGTTTTATGGCTACACCTTC. It is translated as CSVDWLFYGYTF. The chain joins TRBV29-1 to TRBJ1-2; D gene ambiguous. This CDR3 is 12 amino acids long. The V end was cut by 3 bases, the J end by 5 bases, with 10 bases between. CDR1 and CDR2 (germline): SQVTM, ANQGSEA. Using reference TRBV29-1 and TRBJ1-2 for the parts outside the CDR3, the full variable domain is SAVISQKPSRDICQRGTSLTIQCQVDSQVTMMFWYRQQPGQSLTLIATANQGSEATYESGFVIDKFPISRPNLTFSTLTVSNMSPEDSSIYLCSVDWLFYGYTFGSGTRLTVV.